Sequencing of this T cell receptor (beta chain) was carried out in a study of T cells in localized non-small cell lung cancer. Study-wide results and limits: Heterogeneity stays possible, as sequencing covered only one tumor region. Turning up in adjacent lung were a median roughly 62 of the top 100 tumor clones. Peak T cell clonality was found in uninvolved adjacent lung, exceeding tumor. A raised T cell density in blood coincided with lengthier overall survival.

J was trimmed by 4 bases and V by 2 bases; bases with no gene match: 2. Germline assignment: CDR1 SGHTA and CDR2 FQGTGA. The length of the CDR3 is 14 residues. Details on this clone: Its matching antigen is unknown.

Profiling relied on immunoSEQ multiplex PCR, and the TCRdb table lists in-frame clones only, not all of them. The sample holds tens of thousands of clones, roughly 90% seen once. Sample: peripheral blood mononuclear cells, taken before any cancer treatment. The chain links TRBV7-3 to TRBJ2-3, with 8 bases matching TRBD1. The TCR originated in a female donor older than 55 with stage II lung adenocarcinoma. In DNA form, the CDR3 reads TGTGCCAGCAGCTTAGCAGGGGGCGCAGATACGCAGTATTTT. Its translation: CASSLAGGADTQYF.